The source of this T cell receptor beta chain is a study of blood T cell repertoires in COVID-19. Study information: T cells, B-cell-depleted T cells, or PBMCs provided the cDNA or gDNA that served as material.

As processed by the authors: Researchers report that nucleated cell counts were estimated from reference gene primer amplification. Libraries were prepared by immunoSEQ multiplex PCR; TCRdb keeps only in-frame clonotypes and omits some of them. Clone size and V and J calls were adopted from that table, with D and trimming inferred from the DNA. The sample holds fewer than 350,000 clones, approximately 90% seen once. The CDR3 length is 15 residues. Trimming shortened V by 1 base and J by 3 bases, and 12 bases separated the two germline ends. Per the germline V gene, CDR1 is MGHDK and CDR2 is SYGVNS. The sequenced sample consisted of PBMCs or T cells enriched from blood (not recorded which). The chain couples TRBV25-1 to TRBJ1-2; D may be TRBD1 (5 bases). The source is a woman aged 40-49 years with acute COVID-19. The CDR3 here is CASSELGPPYYGYTF. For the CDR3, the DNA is TGTGCCAGCAGTGAATTGGGGCCTCCTTACTATGGCTACACCTTC.